This T cell receptor (beta chain) appears in the sequencing data of a study of vaccination and CD4 T cells after COVID-19. Whole-study context: Researchers treated cells with overlapping spike peptides taken from SARS-CoV-2, HCoV-NL63, HCoV-OC43 and HCoV-229E.

Treatment meaning: roughly ten-day PBMC culture with coronavirus spike peptide pools or control peptides (ViraFEST assay). An unexposed donor provided the CD4+ T cells, which were collected before the COVID-19 pandemic (2011-2018). On day 3 and again on day 7, fresh IL-2 medium was used to replace half the medium. CDR1 is SGHDT, CDR2 YYEEEE, per germline. V was trimmed by 4 bases and J by 3 bases, leaving 20 bases between them. CDR3 length equals 17 residues. The Oncomine TCR Beta short-read assay was what sequenced the DNA obtained from cultured CD4+ T cells. In TCRdb, the PCR reads were re-called with MiXCR into one record per CDR3 protein. Of about 2,200 distinct CDR3 sequences listed, 15% to 20% are singletons. A remark on this clonotype: Its target is unknown.

Sequencing was performed on CD4+ T cells from blood, cultured in vitro. The receptor comes from a human donor in good health. The gene calls are TRBV5-6 and TRBJ1-5; D is undetermined. CDR3 DNA: TGTGCCAGCAGCCTGGCCGCTAGTCCTCCACTCAATCAGCCCCAGCATTTT. Protein product: CASSLAASPPLNQPQHF. The full variable domain, with the rest looked up from reference TRBV5-6 and TRBJ1-5, is DAGVTQSPTHLIKTRGQQVTLRCSPKSGHDTVSWYQQALGQGPQFIFQYYEEEERQRGNFPDRFSGHQFPNYSSELNVNALLLGDSALYLCASSLAASPPLNQPQHFGDGTRLSIL.